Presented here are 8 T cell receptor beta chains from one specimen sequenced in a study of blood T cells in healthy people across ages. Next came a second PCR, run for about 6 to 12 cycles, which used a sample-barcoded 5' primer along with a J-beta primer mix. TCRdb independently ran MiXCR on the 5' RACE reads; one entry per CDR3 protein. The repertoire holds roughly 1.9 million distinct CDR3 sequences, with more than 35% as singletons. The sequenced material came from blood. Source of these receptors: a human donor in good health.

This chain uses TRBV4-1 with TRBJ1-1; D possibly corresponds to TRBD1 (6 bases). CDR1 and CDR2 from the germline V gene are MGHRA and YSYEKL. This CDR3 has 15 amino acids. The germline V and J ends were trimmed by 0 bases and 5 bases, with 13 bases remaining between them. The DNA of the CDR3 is TGCGCCAGCAGCCAAGATACAGGGTCGGGGACTGAAGCTTTCTTT. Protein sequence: CASSQDTGSGTEAFF.

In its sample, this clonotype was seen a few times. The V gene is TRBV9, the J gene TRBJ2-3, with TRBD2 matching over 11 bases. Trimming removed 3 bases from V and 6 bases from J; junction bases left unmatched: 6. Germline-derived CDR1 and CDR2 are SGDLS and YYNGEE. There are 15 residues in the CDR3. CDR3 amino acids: CASSGSGGVIDTQYF. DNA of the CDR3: TGTGCCAGCAGCGGTAGCGGGGGGGTCATCGATACGCAGTATTTT.

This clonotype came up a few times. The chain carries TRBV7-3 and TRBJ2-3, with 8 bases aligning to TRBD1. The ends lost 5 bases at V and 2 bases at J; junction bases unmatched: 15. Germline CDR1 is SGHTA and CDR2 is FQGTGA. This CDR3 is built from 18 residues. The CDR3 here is CASSRPPGQGAATDTQYF. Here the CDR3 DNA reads TGTGCCAGCAGCCGCCCGCCCGGACAGGGAGCGGCCACAGATACGCAGTATTTT.

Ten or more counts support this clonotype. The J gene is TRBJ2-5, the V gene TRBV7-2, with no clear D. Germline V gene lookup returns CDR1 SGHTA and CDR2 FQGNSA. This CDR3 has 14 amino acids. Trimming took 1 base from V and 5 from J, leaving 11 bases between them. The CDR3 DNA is TGTGCCAGCAGCTTAGATCTGGGCAAGGAGACCCAGTACTTC. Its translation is CASSLDLGKETQYF.

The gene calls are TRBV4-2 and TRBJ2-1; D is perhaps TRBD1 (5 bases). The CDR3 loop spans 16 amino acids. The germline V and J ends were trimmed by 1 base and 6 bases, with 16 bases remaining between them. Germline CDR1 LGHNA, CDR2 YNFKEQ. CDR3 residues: CASSQVEGAPVNEQFF. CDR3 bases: TGTGCCAGCAGCCAAGTGGAAGGGGCTCCGGTCAATGAGCAGTTCTTC.

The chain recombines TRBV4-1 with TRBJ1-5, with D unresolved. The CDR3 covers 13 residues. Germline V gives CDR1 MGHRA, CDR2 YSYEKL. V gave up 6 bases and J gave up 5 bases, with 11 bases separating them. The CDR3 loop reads CASSRSPDQPQHF. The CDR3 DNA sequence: TGCGCCAGCAGTCGCAGCCCAGATCAGCCCCAGCATTTT.

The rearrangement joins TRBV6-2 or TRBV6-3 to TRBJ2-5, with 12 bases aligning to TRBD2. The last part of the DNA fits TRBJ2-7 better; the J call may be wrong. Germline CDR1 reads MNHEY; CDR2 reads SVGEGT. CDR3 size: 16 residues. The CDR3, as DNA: TGTGCCAGCATCAACCGACTAGCGGGGGTCTTCTACGAGCAGTACTTC. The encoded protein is CASINRLAGVFYEQYF.

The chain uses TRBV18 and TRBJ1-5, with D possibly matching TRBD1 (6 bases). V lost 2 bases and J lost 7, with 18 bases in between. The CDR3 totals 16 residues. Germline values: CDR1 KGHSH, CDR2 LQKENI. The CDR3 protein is CASSPEPRGAGQPQHF. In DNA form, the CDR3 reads TGTGCCAGCTCACCAGAACCCCGGGGGGCCGGGCAGCCCCAGCATTTT.